One sample yielded the 11 T cell receptor beta chains listed below, sequenced in a study of response to subunit inactivated influenza vaccine. Using its own MiXCR run on the RT-PCR reads, TCRdb lists one record per CDR3 protein. The data hold under 950,000 distinct CDR3 sequences, with approximately 22% observed a single time. Sequences were derived from PBMCs from blood, sampled about 5 days after vaccination. These receptors all come from a man in his fifties or sixties who received an inactivated influenza vaccine.

The chain combines TRBV20-1 with TRBJ2-7, with a weak D call TRBD1 (6 bases). In germline, CDR1 is DFQATT, CDR2 SNEGSKA (reference sequence). V dropped 3 bases and J dropped 2 bases, with 23 bases sitting between them. CDR3 length: 17 amino acids. The CDR3 reads CSARVLMTGLGAYEQYF. The DNA for the CDR3 is TGCAGTGCTAGGGTGTTAATGACAGGTCTCGGGGCCTACGAGCAGTACTTC.

The table lists this clonotype with a few counts. V gene TRBV20-1 combines with J gene TRBJ2-3; D remains ambiguous. There are 13 residues in the CDR3. V lost 1 base to trimming and J lost 4 bases, with 9 bases between them. The germline V gene has CDR1 DFQATT and CDR2 SNEGSKA (reference sequence). The CDR3 spells CSARVATSDTQYF. The DNA of the CDR3 is TGCAGTGCTAGAGTCGCCACCTCAGATACGCAGTATTTT.

The DNA of the CDR3 is TGCAGTGTGGGGGACAGGGGGACCTACAATGAGCAGTTCTTC. Protein: CSVGDRGTYNEQFF. This chain joins TRBV20-1 and TRBJ2-1, with TRBD1 matching over 11 bases. V lost 7 bases to trimming and J lost 2 bases; unmatched junction nucleotides: 4. This CDR3 spans 14 amino acids. Germline V gene sequence: CDR1 DFQATT, CDR2 SNEGSKA (reference sequence).

The chain is built from TRBV4-2 and TRBJ2-1, with 13 bases aligning to TRBD2. This CDR3 has 16 amino acids. Germline V gene data show CDR1 as LGHNA and CDR2 as YNFKEQ. After removal of 3 bases from V and 4 bases from J, the junction contained 3 bases not matched to a gene. The CDR3 loop is CASSQQLAGGYNEQFF. As DNA, the CDR3 is TGTGCCAGCAGCCAGCAACTAGCGGGAGGGTACAATGAGCAGTTCTTC.

In its sample, this clonotype was seen many times. CDR3 loop: CASSFETTGEQYF. The CDR3 DNA sequence: TGTGCCAGCAGCTTCGAGACTACGGGGGAGCAGTACTTC. V gene TRBV7-9 combines with J gene TRBJ2-7; possibly TRBD2 for D (5 bases). Trimming removed 3 bases from V and 7 bases from J, with 13 bases in between. Germline V gives CDR1 SEHNR, CDR2 FQNEAQ (reference sequence). CDR3 size: 13 residues.

This chain uses TRBV11-1 with TRBJ2-5; 12 bases match TRBD2. This CDR3 has 17 residues. The germline gives CDR1 SGHAT, CDR2 FQDESV (reference sequence). V lost 2 bases, J lost 3 bases, and 7 bases stayed unmatched. CDR3 in amino acids: CASSLNYGLAGKETQYF. CDR3 nucleotides: TGTGCCAGCAGCTTAAACTACGGACTAGCGGGGAAAGAGACCCAGTACTTC.

The table lists this clonotype with a few counts. The chain has TRBV6-2 or TRBV6-3 and TRBJ2-1; 10 nucleotides agree with TRBD2. Looked up from germline, CDR1 is MNHEY and CDR2 is SVGEGT. J gave up 0 bases and V 0 bases, and 8 bases lay outside the gene matches. The CDR3 is made up of 19 amino acids. CDR3 amino acids: CASSYSLAGDYSSYNEQFF. The CDR3 nucleotides read TGTGCCAGCAGTTACTCCCTAGCGGGGGACTATAGCTCCTACAATGAGCAGTTCTTC.

The chain carries TRBV7-2 and TRBJ2-5; 8 bases fit TRBD1. Germline V gene sequence: CDR1 SGHTA, CDR2 FQGNSA. CDR3 length: 13 residues. The J segment lost 6 bases and the V segment lost 3 bases, leaving 3 bases of the junction unmatched. The CDR3 DNA is TGTGCCAGCAGCTTCGACAGGGGTCAGACCCAGTACTTC. This sequence encodes CASSFDRGQTQYF.

The chain links TRBV20-1 to TRBJ2-5; 14 bases line up with TRBD2. The CDR3 is 16 residues long. The germline CDR1 and CDR2 sequences are DFQATT and SNEGSKA (reference sequence). After removal of 5 bases from V and 5 bases from J, the junction contained 10 bases not matched to a gene. As DNA, the CDR3 is TGCAGTGCTGCCGGGACTAGCGGGAGAGCACAGGAGACCCAGTACTTC. It codes for CSAAGTSGRAQETQYF.

This rearrangement joins TRBV7-3 to TRBJ1-1; tentative D call: TRBD1 (6 bases). The CDR3 contains 14 residues. The ends were cut back, 5 bases at V and 3 bases at J, with 13 bases in the middle. Germline assignment: CDR1 SGHTA and CDR2 FQGTGA. CDR3 coding DNA: TGTGCCAGCAGCGCAGGGGCAAGGGACACTGAAGCTTTCTTT. It translates to CASSAGARDTEAFF.

The J gene is TRBJ2-1, the V gene TRBV4-1; 11 nucleotides match TRBD2. This CDR3 has 17 residues. The V gene end was trimmed by 1 base and the J gene end by 2 bases; junction bases not matched to a gene: 4. Germline CDR1 reads MGHRA; CDR2 reads YSYEKL. CDR3 region: CASSQGGGLAAYNEQFF. The CDR3 coding sequence is TGCGCCAGCAGCCAAGGAGGGGGACTAGCGGCCTACAATGAGCAGTTCTTC.